The next 22 T cell receptor beta chains were all read from a single sample in a study of blood T cell repertoires in COVID-19. Clones were sequenced by immunoSEQ multiplex PCR, and TCRdb holds only the in-frame ones, with some missing. In the table there are more than 400,000 clones, about 85% of which are singletons. Sequencing used PBMCs or T cells enriched from blood (not recorded which). These receptors all stem from a woman younger than 30 who had recovered from COVID-19.

DNA for the CDR3: TGTGCCAGCAGCTTTCTGGGTGGAGGGGGCCCCTCTGGAAACACCATATATTTT. The encoded protein is CASSFLGGGGPSGNTIYF. The chain is built from TRBV7-3 and TRBJ1-3; 7 nucleotides agree with TRBD1. The CDR3 totals 18 residues. V dropped 3 bases and J dropped 0; count of bases not matched to a gene: 11. From germline, CDR1 is SGHTA and CDR2 FQGTGA.

The rearrangement links TRBV3-1 (or the pseudogene TRBV3-2) to TRBJ1-3; D perhaps matches TRBD1 (5 bases). The length of the CDR3 is 15 residues. V was pared by 1 base and J by 2 bases, with 9 bases between. Germline CDR1 LGHDT, CDR2 YNNKEL (reference sequence). The DNA of the CDR3 is TGTGCCAGCAGCCAAGTTCAGGGTACTGGAAACACCATATATTTT. Amino acid sequence: CASSQVQGTGNTIYF.

The CDR3 reads CASRLTGSTSKNIQYF. CDR3 sequence (DNA): TGTGCCAGCAGACTCACAGGGAGTACTTCCAAAAACATTCAGTACTTC. V gene TRBV2 combines with J gene TRBJ2-4; tentative D call: TRBD1 (6 bases). CDR1 is SNHLY and CDR2 is FYNNEI in the germline V gene. There are 16 residues in the CDR3. V lost 6 bases and J lost 2, with 17 bases in between.

CDR3: CASSQAQGRETQYF. CDR3 in DNA: TGTGCCAGCAGCCAAGCACAGGGGAGGGAGACCCAGTACTTC. V usage is TRBV4-2 and J usage is TRBJ2-5; the D gene is possibly TRBD1 (7 bases). Germline assignment: CDR1 LGHNA and CDR2 YNFKEQ. V was trimmed by 1 base and J by 5 bases, leaving 11 bases between them. The CDR3 runs 14 residues.

V and J are TRBV5-1 and TRBJ2-3; D is ambiguous. The CDR3 consists of 13 residues. The V gene lost 2 bases and the J gene lost 5 bases, with 9 bases spanning the gap. Germline CDR1 reads SGHRS; CDR2 reads YFSETQ. CDR3 DNA sequence: TGCGCCAGCAGCTTACGCGCCGGAGATACGCAGTATTTT. As protein: CASSLRAGDTQYF.

This clone has a count of ten or more. The rearrangement links TRBV25-1 to TRBJ1-2, with TRBD1 matching over 9 bases. J was trimmed by 4 bases and V by 2 bases; bases with no gene match: 8. The CDR3 sequence is 16 residues long. Looked up from germline, CDR1 is MGHDK and CDR2 is SYGVNS. This CDR3 is CASSEGLGQGGYGYTF. The CDR3 DNA reads as TGTGCCAGCAGTGAAGGATTGGGACAGGGCGGCTATGGCTACACCTTC.

V usage is TRBV10-3 and J usage is TRBJ2-5; D gene uncertain. Germline V lookup: CDR1 ENHRY, CDR2 SYGVKD. The CDR3 contains 11 residues. With 3 bases removed from V and 5 bases from J, the gap between germline ends came to 4 bases. CDR3 bases: TGTGCCATCAGTGAACAGGAGACCCAGTACTTC. Protein product: CAISEQETQYF.

The chain links TRBV6-2 or TRBV6-3 to TRBJ2-3; D is perhaps TRBD2 (6 bases). Germline V CDR1 and CDR2: MNHEY, SVGEGT. V lost 5 bases and J 1 base, leaving 16 bases between the germline ends. The CDR3 sequence is 16 residues long. The CDR3, as DNA: TGTGCCAGCAGTACCGTAGCGCGGGGCCGCACAGATACGCAGTATTTT. Amino acid sequence: CASSTVARGRTDTQYF.

The CDR3 here is CASSSGPGFDTEAFF. DNA of the CDR3: TGTGCCAGCAGCTCAGGACCGGGGTTTGACACTGAAGCTTTCTTT. The rearrangement joins TRBV11-3 to TRBJ1-1, with D hard to call. This CDR3 spans 15 amino acids. Per germline, CDR1 SGHNT and CDR2 YENEEA. Trimming left V 4 bases short and J 3 bases short, with 15 bases between.

This chain uses TRBV7-3 with TRBJ1-4; D remains unclear. V lost 5 bases, J lost 0 bases, and 10 bases lay in between. Germline CDR1 reads SGHTA; CDR2 reads FQGTGA. There are 15 residues in the CDR3. This chain's CDR3 is CASSLSGATNEKLFF. The DNA of the CDR3 is TGTGCCAGCAGCCTGTCGGGTGCAACTAATGAAAAACTGTTTTTT.

V is TRBV14 and J is TRBJ2-1; D perhaps matches TRBD1 (6 bases). The germline V gene has CDR1 SGHDN and CDR2 FVKESK. V lost 1 base and J 7 bases, leaving 14 bases between the germline ends. CDR3 length equals 15 residues. CDR3 region: CASSQGRGRGNEQFF. The CDR3 DNA follows: TGTGCCAGCAGCCAAGGAAGAGGCAGGGGAAATGAGCAGTTCTTC.

There are a few counts of this clone. The genes are TRBV29-1 and TRBJ1-1; TRBD1 is a possible D gene (5 bases). V lost 5 bases to trimming and J lost 4 bases, with 14 bases between them. The V gene's germline CDR1 is SQVTM and CDR2 ANQGSEA. This CDR3 region has 13 residues. The CDR3 here is CSVLGRGGTEAFF. Here the CDR3 DNA reads TGCAGCGTTTTGGGTAGGGGCGGCACTGAAGCTTTCTTT.

J is TRBJ2-3 and V is TRBV5-1; TRBD1 might be the D (6 bases). There are 14 residues in the CDR3. Trimming cost V 6 bases and J 1 base, with 12 bases left between them. CDR1 is SGHRS and CDR2 is YFSETQ in the germline V gene. CDR3 sequence: CASKWGLGTDTQYF. The CDR3 DNA sequence: TGCGCCAGCAAATGGGGGCTAGGCACAGATACGCAGTATTTT.

The CDR3 reads CASSSASGEQYF. In nucleotides, the CDR3 is TGTGCCAGCAGCTCCGCCTCCGGGGAGCAGTACTTC. The chain carries TRBV3-1 (or the pseudogene TRBV3-2) and TRBJ2-7; D is undetermined. Deletions cut 5 bases from V and 7 bases from J, with 12 bases between. CDR3 length: 12 amino acids. Per germline, CDR1 LGHDT and CDR2 YNNKEL (reference sequence).

This clone appeared a single time. This chain connects TRBV7-2 to TRBJ1-2; unclear D gene. The CDR3 sequence is 12 residues long. The V end lost 4 bases, the J end lost 5 bases, and 8 bases lay between the germline ends. Germline V CDR1 and CDR2: SGHTA, FQGNSA. CDR3 amino acids: CASSSPEYGYTF. In nucleotides, the CDR3 is TGTGCCAGCAGCTCCCCCGAGTATGGCTACACCTTC. Variable domain in full (rest from reference TRBV7-2 and TRBJ1-2): GAGVSQSPSNKVTEKGKDVELRCDPISGHTALYWYRQSLGQGLEFLIYFQGNSAPDKSGLPSDRFSAERTGGSVSTLTIQRTQQEDSAVYLCASSSPEYGYTFGSGTRLTVV.

V is TRBV5-1 and J is TRBJ1-2, with D unresolved. V lost 4 bases to trimming and J lost 8 bases, with 18 bases between them. This CDR3 is built from 14 residues. Germline assignment: CDR1 SGHRS and CDR2 YFSETQ. CDR3 nucleotides: TGCGCCAGCAGCCAGGACTTTCCCCCATTGGGCTACACCTTC. Protein: CASSQDFPPLGYTF.

This clone was counted a single time. The V gene is TRBV5-1, the J gene TRBJ2-3, with D perhaps TRBD1 (5 bases). Germline V CDR1 and CDR2: SGHRS, YFSETQ. The CDR3 consists of 14 residues. V gave up 2 bases and J gave up 2 bases, with 9 bases separating them. The CDR3 nucleotides are TGCGCCAGCAGCTTTAAGGGGAACACAGATACGCAGTATTTT. It encodes CASSFKGNTDTQYF.

As for this clone: Other DNA sequences of this sample code for an identical CDR3. V usage is TRBV30 and J usage is TRBJ1-1; TRBD1 might be the D (5 bases). Germline-derived CDR1 and CDR2 are GTSNPN and SVGIG (reference sequence). Between the trimmed V and J ends, which lost 0 bases and 2 bases, there was a span of 7 bases. The CDR3 runs 13 residues. The CDR3 here is CAWSVQGNTEAFF. In DNA form, the CDR3 reads TGTGCCTGGAGTGTTCAGGGTAACACTGAAGCTTTCTTT.

The rearrangement links TRBV7-9 to TRBJ1-5, with TRBD1 identical over 7 bases. This CDR3 is built from 16 residues. From germline, CDR1 is SEHNR and CDR2 FQNEAQ (reference sequence). J gave up 0 bases and V 6 bases, and 8 bases lay outside the gene matches. CDR3 sequence: CASSRGTVLSNQPQHF. The CDR3 bases are TGTGCCAGCAGTCGCGGGACAGTCCTTAGCAATCAGCCCCAGCATTTT.

This clone was picked up a small number of times. V usage is TRBV7-9 and J usage is TRBJ2-1; TRBD1 aligns across 8 bases. Germline V gene data show CDR1 as SEHNR and CDR2 as FQNEAQ (reference sequence). With V trimmed by 3 bases and J by 6 bases, 7 bases remained unmatched. The CDR3 runs to 15 residues. CDR3 amino acids: CASSLQGAAGNEQFF. The CDR3 nucleotides are TGTGCCAGCAGCTTGCAGGGGGCCGCGGGCAATGAGCAGTTCTTC.

This clone appeared a single time. The chain joins TRBV4-1 to TRBJ2-5, with TRBD2 matching over 8 bases. V trimming: 4 bases; J trimming: 4 bases; junction bases outside the gene matches: 8. Per germline, CDR1 MGHRA and CDR2 YSYEKL. This CDR3 is 15 amino acids long. This chain's CDR3 is CASSRFGGGRETQYF. The CDR3 nucleotides are TGCGCCAGCAGCCGATTCGGGGGGGGAAGAGAGACCCAGTACTTC.

V gene TRBV6-5 combines with J gene TRBJ1-5, with D possibly matching TRBD1 (5 bases). The V gene lost 8 bases and the J gene lost 2 bases, with 13 bases spanning the gap. CDR3 length equals 14 residues. From germline, CDR1 is MNHEY and CDR2 SVGAGI. CDR3 residues: CASGWGEGNQPQHF. CDR3 coding DNA: TGTGCCAGCGGTTGGGGGGAGGGCAATCAGCCCCAGCATTTT.